These T cell receptor beta chains were read from a single sample in a study of T cell responses to AZD1222 COVID-19 vaccine. The method was immunoSEQ multiplex PCR; TCRdb's version includes in-frame clones alone and lacks a portion of them. The sample has 100,000 or so clones; about 87% are singletons. The sample was peripheral blood, taken 28 days after the second AZD1222 dose. These receptors all stem from an adult who received the AZD1222 COVID-19 vaccine. CDR3s include the opening cysteine and the closing phenylalanine or tryptophan. A D gene is named only where the DNA matches it firmly. Size is omitted from some rows. Given values are once, few, many or a class for expanded clones.

>TRBJ2-3|14|TRBV3-1/TRBV3-2|-|-
CASSPGGGTDTQYF
TGTGCCAGCAGCCCTGGGGGCGGCACAGATACGCAGTATTTT
>TRBJ2-5|14|TRBV3-1/TRBV3-2|-|-
CASSQVVGKETQYF
TGTGCCAGCAGCCAAGTCGTGGGGAAAGAGACCCAGTACTTC
>TRBJ1-2|10|TRBV6-6|-|-
CASSFLGYTF
TGTGCCAGCAGTTTTTTAGGCTACACCTTC
>TRBJ2-3|16|TRBV6-2/TRBV6-3|TRBD2|-
CASSPTGLAGGNTQYF
TGTGCCAGCAGTCCAACAGGACTAGCGGGAGGAAATACGCAGTATTTT
>TRBJ1-1|13|TRBV2|-|-
CATHPPLYTEAFF
TGTGCCACCCATCCGCCCTTGTACACTGAAGCTTTCTTT
>TRBJ1-1|12|TRBV3-1/TRBV3-2|-|-
CASSPQGTEAFF
TGTGCCAGCAGCCCGCAAGGGACTGAAGCTTTCTTT
>TRBJ1-2|14|TRBV28|-|-
CASTLSRTVNGYTF
TGTGCCAGCACCCTCTCCAGGACAGTGAATGGCTACACCTTC
>TRBJ1-1|15|TRBV5-1|-|-
CASSLEDARNTEAFF
TGCGCCAGCAGCTTGGAGGACGCCAGGAACACTGAAGCTTTCTTT
>TRBJ2-3|18|TRBV24-1|TRBD2|-
CATSDSEWGLANTDTQYF
TGTGCCACCAGTGATTCGGAGTGGGGACTAGCGAATACAGATACGCAGTATTTT
>TRBJ2-7|15|TRBV5-4|TRBD2|-
CASSLSGGRSYEQYF
TGTGCCAGCAGCTTGTCCGGCGGGAGGTCCTACGAGCAGTACTTC
>TRBJ1-2|16|TRBV27|TRBD1|once
CASRSAKTGGDHGYTF
TGTGCCAGCAGATCAGCAAAGACAGGGGGCGACCATGGCTACACCTTC
>TRBJ2-5|18|TRBV5-1|TRBD1|-
CASSGSGRTGGFQETQYF
TGCGCCAGCAGCGGGAGTGGTAGGACAGGGGGCTTCCAAGAGACCCAGTACTTC
>TRBJ1-5|16|TRBV5-6|-|few
CASSLAGGNSNQPQHF
TGTGCCAGCAGCCTTGCGGGGGGCAATAGCAATCAGCCCCAGCATTTT
>TRBJ1-2|13|TRBV2|-|-
CASTQGAGYGYTF
TGTGCCAGCACACAGGGTGCAGGGTATGGCTACACCTTC
>TRBJ2-5|14|TRBV5-1|TRBD2|-
CASRNPSGEETQYF
TGCGCCAGCAGGAACCCTAGCGGGGAAGAGACCCAGTACTTC
>TRBJ2-7|14|TRBV7-9|TRBD2|-
CASSLSLAGDEQYF
TGTGCCAGCAGCTTATCCCTAGCGGGAGACGAGCAGTACTTC
>TRBJ1-3|15|TRBV12-5|TRBD1|-
CASGSGQGTGNTIYF
TGTGCTAGTGGCTCCGGACAGGGAACTGGAAACACCATATATTTT
>TRBJ1-1|13|TRBV11-2|-|-
CASSLEPGQGAFF
TGTGCCAGCAGCTTAGAGCCGGGGCAGGGGGCTTTCTTT
>TRBJ2-2|16|TRBV4-1|-|many
CASSQSPGNEHGELFF
TGCGCCAGCAGCCAATCCCCTGGCAACGAGCACGGGGAGCTGTTTTTT
>TRBJ1-4|14|TRBV7-9|TRBD1|-
CASSLRDRGEKLFF
TGTGCCAGCAGCCTCCGGGACAGGGGTGAAAAACTGTTTTTT
>TRBJ1-6|14|TRBV5-1|-|-
CASSSQGYNSPLHF
TGCGCCAGCAGCTCACAGGGCTATAATTCACCCCTCCACTTT
>TRBJ2-1|15|TRBV6-2/TRBV6-3|TRBD2|-
CASSYPRGDSNEQFF
TGTGCCAGCAGTTACCCCCGGGGGGATAGCAATGAGCAGTTCTTC
>TRBJ1-2|14|TRBV5-1|TRBD1|-
CASSLDAGGYGYTF
TGCGCCAGCAGCTTGGATGCAGGGGGCTATGGCTACACCTTC
>TRBJ1-1|15|TRBV2|-|-
CASTTNALRNTEAFF
TGTGCCAGCACCACAAACGCCCTGAGGAACACTGAAGCTTTCTTT
>TRBJ1-1|13|TRBV7-2|-|-
CASSLMALTEAFF
TGTGCCAGCAGCTTAATGGCCCTCACTGAAGCTTTCTTT
>TRBJ2-4|15|TRBV10-1|-|-
CASRGGGLAKNIQYF
TGCGCCAGCAGGGGGGGAGGCTTAGCCAAAAACATTCAGTACTTC
>TRBJ2-7|10|TRBV7-9|-|-
CAVDGGEQYF
TGTGCCGTGGATGGAGGGGAGCAGTACTTC
>TRBJ1-1|15|TRBV9|-|-
CASSNLSFMNTEAFF
TGTGCCAGCTCAAATCTGTCTTTCATGAACACTGAAGCTTTCTTT
>TRBJ2-3|17|TRBV28|-|once
CASISWADLAGTDTQYF
TGTGCCAGCATCTCATGGGCTGACTTAGCGGGCACAGATACGCAGTATTTT
>TRBJ2-3|17|TRBV10-2|TRBD2|-
CASSESASGRRTDTQYF
TGCGCCAGCAGTGAGTCGGCTAGCGGGCGCCGCACAGATACGCAGTATTTT
>TRBJ2-7|14|TRBV6-5|-|-
CASGGRAGTREQYF
TGTGCCAGCGGGGGCCGGGCGGGTACACGCGAGCAGTACTTC
>TRBJ2-2|15|TRBV3-1/TRBV3-2|-|-
CASSHLTGNTGELFF
TGTGCCAGCAGCCATCTGACAGGGAACACCGGGGAGCTGTTTTTT
>TRBJ1-6|15|TRBV7-8|TRBD1|-
CASSLVGQGDSPLHF
TGTGCCAGCAGCTTAGTAGGCCAGGGGGATTCACCCCTCCACTTT
>TRBJ1-4|17|TRBV7-9|-|-
CASSWASGFSTGEKLFF
TGTGCCAGCAGCTGGGCTAGTGGCTTCTCTACAGGGGAAAAACTGTTTTTT
>TRBJ1-6|14|TRBV18|-|-
CASSPNPGFTPLHF
TGTGCCAGCTCACCTAACCCTGGGTTTACACCCCTCCACTTT
>TRBJ1-2|14|TRBV18|-|-
CASSPEGQGYGYTF
TGTGCCAGCTCACCAGAGGGGCAGGGCTATGGCTACACCTTC
>TRBJ2-7|15|TRBV3-1/TRBV3-2|TRBD1|-
CASSLNTGTGVQQYF
TGTGCCAGCAGCCTAAATACCGGGACAGGGGTTCAGCAGTACTTC
>TRBJ2-5|14|TRBV28|TRBD1|-
CASRTGGLEETQYF
TGTGCCAGCAGAACAGGGGGGTTGGAAGAGACCCAGTACTTC
>TRBJ2-1|15|TRBV5-1|-|once
CASSLELGGNNEQFF
TGCGCCAGCAGCTTGGAACTTGGGGGTAACAATGAGCAGTTCTTC
>TRBJ2-7|15|TRBV5-1|-|-
CASSLAGGSNYEQYF
TGCGCCAGCAGCTTGGCCGGAGGCTCGAACTACGAGCAGTACTTC
>TRBJ2-7|15|TRBV5-5|TRBD1|-
CASSRPPQGAGEQYF
TGTGCCAGCAGCCGTCCCCCACAGGGGGCGGGTGAGCAGTACTTC
>TRBJ1-2|14|TRBV19|TRBD1|-
CASRDRGQDSGYTF
TGTGCCAGTAGAGACAGGGGGCAAGACTCTGGCTACACCTTC
>TRBJ2-2|14|TRBV7-3|-|few
CASSPSVGSGELFF
TGTGCCAGCAGCCCCTCAGTTGGCAGCGGGGAGCTGTTTTTT
>TRBJ2-7|16|TRBV9|TRBD2|once
CASSVGATSGLYEQYF
TGTGCCAGCAGCGTAGGAGCCACTAGCGGCCTCTACGAGCAGTACTTC
>TRBJ2-1|20|TRBV3-1/TRBV3-2|TRBD2|once
CASSLKEASGRATSYNEQFF
TGTGCCAGCAGCCTAAAAGAGGCTAGCGGGAGGGCCACATCCTACAATGAGCAGTTCTTC
>TRBJ1-5|13|TRBV7-9|-|few
CASSLEGPKPQHF
TGTGCCAGCAGCTTAGAGGGGCCAAAGCCCCAGCATTTT
>TRBJ2-7|15|TRBV28|TRBD1|-
CASSLWAGGRGEQYF
TGTGCCAGCAGTTTATGGGCAGGGGGCCGGGGGGAGCAGTACTTC
>TRBJ2-1|17|TRBV27|-|once
CASTPYPPGSSYNEQFF
TGTGCCAGCACCCCCTACCCCCCCGGTAGCTCCTACAATGAGCAGTTCTTC